This TCR beta chain was retrieved from a study of T cell repertoires in cytomegalovirus infection. Notes on the study in general: CMV carriers with the relevant HLA were identified by cumulative public TCR beta family frequency.

TCRdb recomputed calls from the reads with MiXCR, one row per CDR3 protein. Here the sample spans about 890,000 distinct CDR3 sequences, around 32% being singletons. As to this clonotype: What it binds is unknown.

The CDR3 extends over 16 amino acids. Trimming removed 5 bases from V and 5 bases from J, with 18 bases in between. Germline CDR1 reads SEHNR; CDR2 reads FQNEAQ (reference sequence). The chain carries TRBV7-9 and TRBJ2-2; the D is unclear. The TCR originated in a human donor in good health (CMV status not recorded). Some clones in this sample may be carry-over from other donors' samples. This specimen consisted of cultured CD8+ T cells from PBMCs, obtained from culture after CMV antigen stimulation. The CDR3 sequence: CASSGQPGRKTGELFF. CDR3 DNA sequence: TGTGCCAGCAGCGGGCAGCCCGGGCGGAAAACCGGGGAGCTGTTTTTT.